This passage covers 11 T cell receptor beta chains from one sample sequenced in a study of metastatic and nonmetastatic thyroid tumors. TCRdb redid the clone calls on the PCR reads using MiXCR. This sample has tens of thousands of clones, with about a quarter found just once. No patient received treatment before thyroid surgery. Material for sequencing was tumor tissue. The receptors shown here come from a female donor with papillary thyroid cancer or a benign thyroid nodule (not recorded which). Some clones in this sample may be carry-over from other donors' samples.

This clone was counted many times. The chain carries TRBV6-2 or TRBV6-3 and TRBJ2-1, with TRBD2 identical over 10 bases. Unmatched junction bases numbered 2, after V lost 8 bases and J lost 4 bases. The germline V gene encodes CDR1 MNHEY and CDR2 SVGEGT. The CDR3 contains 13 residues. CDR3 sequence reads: CASELAGYNEQFF. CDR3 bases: TGTGCCAGCGAACTAGCGGGGTACAATGAGCAGTTCTTC.

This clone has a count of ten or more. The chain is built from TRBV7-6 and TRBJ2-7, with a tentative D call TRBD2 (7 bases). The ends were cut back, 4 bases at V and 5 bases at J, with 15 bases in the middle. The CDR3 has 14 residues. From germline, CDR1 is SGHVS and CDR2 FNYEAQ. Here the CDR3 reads CASSSSGGWNEQYF. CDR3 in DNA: TGTGCCAGCAGCTCCTCGGGGGGCTGGAACGAGCAGTACTTC.

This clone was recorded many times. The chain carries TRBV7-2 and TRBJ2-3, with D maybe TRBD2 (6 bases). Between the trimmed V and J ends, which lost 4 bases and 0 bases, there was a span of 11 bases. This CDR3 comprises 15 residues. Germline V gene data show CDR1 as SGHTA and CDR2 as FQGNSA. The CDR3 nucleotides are TGTGCCAGCAGCTCGGACTATCTAAGCACAGATACGCAGTATTTT. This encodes CASSSDYLSTDTQYF.

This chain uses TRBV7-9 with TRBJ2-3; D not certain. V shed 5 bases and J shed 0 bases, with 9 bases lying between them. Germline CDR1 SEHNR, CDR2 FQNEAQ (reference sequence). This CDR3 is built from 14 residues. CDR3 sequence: CASSLSGSTDTQYF. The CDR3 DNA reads TGTGCCAGCAGCCTCTCCGGGAGCACAGATACGCAGTATTTT.

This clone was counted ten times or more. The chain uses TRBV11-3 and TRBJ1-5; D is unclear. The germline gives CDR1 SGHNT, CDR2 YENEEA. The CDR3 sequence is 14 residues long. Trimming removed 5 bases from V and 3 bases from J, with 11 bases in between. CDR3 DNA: TGTGCCAGCAGCCACCGATGCCCCAATCAGCCCCAGCATTTT. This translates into CASSHRCPNQPQHF.

The CDR3 here is CSARDGPSGETQYF. The CDR3 coding sequence is TGCAGTGCTAGAGATGGTCCTTCCGGAGAGACCCAGTACTTC. This chain connects TRBV20-1 to TRBJ2-5; D is uncertain. V dropped 0 bases and J dropped 4 bases, with 12 bases sitting between them. Germline V gives CDR1 DFQATT, CDR2 SNEGSKA (reference sequence). The CDR3 loop spans 14 amino acids.

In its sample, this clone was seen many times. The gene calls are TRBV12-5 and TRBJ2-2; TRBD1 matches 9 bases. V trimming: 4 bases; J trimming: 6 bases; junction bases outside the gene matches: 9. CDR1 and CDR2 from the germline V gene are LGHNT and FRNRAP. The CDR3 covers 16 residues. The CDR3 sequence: CASGSPDRGLSGELFF. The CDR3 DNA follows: TGTGCTAGTGGTTCCCCGGACAGGGGATTGTCCGGGGAGCTGTTTTTT. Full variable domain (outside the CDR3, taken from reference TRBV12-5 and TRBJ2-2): DARVTQTPRHKVTEMGQEVTMRCQPILGHNTVFWYRQTMMQGLELLAYFRNRAPLDDSGMPKDRFSAEMPDATLATLKIQPSEPRDSAVYFCASGSPDRGLSGELFFGEGSRLTVL.

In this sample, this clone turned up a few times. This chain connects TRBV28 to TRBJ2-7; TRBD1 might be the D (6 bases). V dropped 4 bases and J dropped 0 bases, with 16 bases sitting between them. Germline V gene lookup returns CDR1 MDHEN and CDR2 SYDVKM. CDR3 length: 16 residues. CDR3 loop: CASSSPTGPSSYEQYF. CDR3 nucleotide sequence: TGTGCCAGCAGTTCACCGACAGGCCCGAGCTCCTACGAGCAGTACTTC. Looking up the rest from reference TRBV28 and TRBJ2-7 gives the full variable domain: DVKVTQSSRYLVKRTGEKVFLECVQDMDHENMFWYRQDPGLGLRLIYFSYDVKMKEKGDIPEGYSVSREKKERFSLILESASTNQTSMYLCASSSPTGPSSYEQYFGPGTRLTVT.

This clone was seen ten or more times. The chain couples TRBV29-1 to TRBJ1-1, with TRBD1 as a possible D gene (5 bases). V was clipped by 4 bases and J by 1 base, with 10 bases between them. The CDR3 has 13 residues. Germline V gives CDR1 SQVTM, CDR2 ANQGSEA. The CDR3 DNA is TGCAGCGTTGCTTCAGGGAGGAACACTGAAGCTTTCTTT. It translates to CSVASGRNTEAFF. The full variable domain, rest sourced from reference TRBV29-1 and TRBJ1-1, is SAVISQKPSRDICQRGTSLTIQCQVDSQVTMMFWYRQQPGQSLTLIATANQGSEATYESGFVIDKFPISRPNLTFSTLTVSNMSPEDSSIYLCSVASGRNTEAFFGQGTRLTVV.

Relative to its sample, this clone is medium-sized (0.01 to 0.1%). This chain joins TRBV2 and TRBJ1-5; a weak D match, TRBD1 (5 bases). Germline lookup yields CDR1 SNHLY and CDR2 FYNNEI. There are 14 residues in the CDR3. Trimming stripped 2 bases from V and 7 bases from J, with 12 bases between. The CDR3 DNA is TGTGCCAGCAGTGAACTGGGGCAGGGCCAGCCCCAGCATTTT. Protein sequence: CASSELGQGQPQHF.

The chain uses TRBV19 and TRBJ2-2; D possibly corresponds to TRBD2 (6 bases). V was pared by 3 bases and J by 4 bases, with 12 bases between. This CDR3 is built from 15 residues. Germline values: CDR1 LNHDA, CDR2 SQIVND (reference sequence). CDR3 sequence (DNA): TGTGCCAGTAGTATTAGCGGAGATTTCACCGGGGAGCTGTTTTTT. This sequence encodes CASSISGDFTGELFF.